These 23 T cell receptor beta chains were all obtained from the same sample, sequenced in a study of T cells in Graves' hyperthyroidism and ophthalmopathy. Amplified TCR beta CDR3 regions came from RNA transcripts. Researchers ran a first-round RT-PCR on the TCR CDR3 using the HTBI primer set. TCRdb reprocessed the multiplex PCR reads with MiXCR, giving one entry per CDR3 protein. The repertoire consists of a few hundred thousand distinct CDR3 sequences, with 18% occurring once and the leading ten covering about 14%. Sequenced input: blood. Every receptor here comes from a woman in her thirties or forties with Graves' ophthalmopathy.

This clonotype was counted between two and nine times. One junction end disagrees with the germline gene, perhaps due to a read error. The chain carries TRBV19 and TRBJ2-2; 8 bases match TRBD2. CDR1 LNHDA and CDR2 SQIVND come from the germline V gene (reference sequence). The CDR3 totals 18 residues. The CDR3 is CASTLSSLWTSMPGELLF. The CDR3 nucleotides read TGTGCCAGTACTCTGTCTTCCCTGTGGACTAGCATGCCCGGGGAGCTGCTTTTT.

This clonotype was seen repeatedly, ten times or more. The V and J genes are TRBV2 and TRBJ1-5; TRBD1 might be the D (6 bases). V lost 7 bases and J lost 0, with 19 bases in between. Germline lookup yields CDR1 SNHLY and CDR2 FYNNEI. The CDR3 has 17 residues. For the CDR3, the DNA is TGTGCCAGCAAGTTAGACAGGCGAGCTTATAGCAATCAGCCCCAGCATTTT. Translated, it gives CASKLDRRAYSNQPQHF.

This clonotype was found many times. The CDR3 protein is CASSSPRAAKEQYF. CDR3 in DNA: TGTGCCAGCAGTTCCCCGCGGGCGGCTAAAGAGCAGTACTTC. The chain links TRBV28 to TRBJ2-7, with a possible D match to TRBD2 (5 bases). This CDR3 region has 14 residues. Germline values: CDR1 MDHEN, CDR2 SYDVKM. The ends were cut back, 4 bases at V and 7 bases at J, with 17 bases in the middle.

This clonotype has at least ten counts. J is TRBJ2-5 and V is TRBV29-1; TRBD2 aligns across 8 bases. Germline V lookup: CDR1 SQVTM, CDR2 ANQGSEA. Trimming cost V 5 bases and J 4 bases; bases outside gene matches: 21. The CDR3 totals 18 residues. The CDR3 DNA reads TGCAGCGTTTCCTCCGAAATAGGGGCGGGAGGTCCCGTAGAGACCCAGTACTTC. This gives the protein CSVSSEIGAGGPVETQYF.

This clonotype was found many times. The chain employs TRBV28 and TRBJ2-7; 10 positions match TRBD2. This CDR3 has 13 residues. Germline CDR1 MDHEN, CDR2 SYDVKM. J was trimmed by 6 bases and V by 6 bases; bases with no gene match: 5. The CDR3, as DNA: TGTGCCAGCAGGCTAGCGGGAGTTAGCGAGCAGTACTTC. Translated: CASRLAGVSEQYF.

This clonotype has a handful of counts. The CDR3 bases are TGTGCCAGCAGCTTGATTGGACAAAGCTCCTACGAGCAGTACTTC. Its protein is CASSLIGQSSYEQYF. The chain has TRBV5-6 and TRBJ2-7; TRBD1 is a possible D gene (5 bases). The CDR3 is 15 amino acids. V shed 1 base and J shed 0 bases, with 11 bases lying between them. The V gene's germline CDR1 is SGHDT and CDR2 YYEEEE.

In its sample, this clonotype was seen many times. The gene calls are TRBV7-6 and TRBJ1-2, with TRBD1 identical over 8 bases. Unmatched junction bases numbered 7, after V lost 7 bases and J lost 0 bases. This CDR3 comprises 15 residues. Germline V gene sequence: CDR1 SGHVS, CDR2 FNYEAQ. This chain's CDR3 is CASTPLQGANYGYTF. CDR3 sequence (DNA): TGTGCCAGCACACCCTTACAGGGGGCTAACTATGGCTACACCTTC.

At least ten counts were recorded for this clonotype. The chain couples TRBV29-1 to TRBJ1-1; the D gene is possibly TRBD1 (5 bases). The CDR3 covers 13 residues. Germline loops: CDR1 SQVTM, CDR2 ANQGSEA. V lost 4 bases, J lost 0 bases, and 9 bases lay in between. This CDR3 is CSVGAGMNTEAFF. In DNA, the CDR3 is TGCAGCGTTGGAGCAGGGATGAACACTGAAGCTTTCTTT.

In its sample, this clonotype was seen many times. CDR3 protein: CASSPSVRLGLFKQYF. The CDR3 DNA is TGTGCCAGCAGCCCTAGTGTCCGACTAGGGCTATTCAAGCAGTACTTC. The chain recombines TRBV11-2 with TRBJ2-7; possible D gene TRBD2, 6 bases. The V end was cut by 5 bases, the J end by 8 bases, with 25 bases between. The CDR3 contains 16 residues. Germline V lookup: CDR1 SGHAT, CDR2 FQNNGV. Full variable domain (rest looked up from reference TRBV11-2 and TRBJ2-7): EAGVAQSPRYKIIEKRQSVAFWCNPISGHATLYWYQQILGQGPKLLIQFQNNGVVDDSQLPKDRFSAERLKGVDSTLKIQPAKLEDSAVYLCASSPSVRLGLFKQYFGPGTRLTVT.

In its sample, this clonotype was seen many times. This chain uses TRBV12-3 or TRBV12-4 with TRBJ2-5; D gene ambiguous. V was pared by 1 base and J by 5 bases, with 11 bases between. The CDR3 is 14 residues long. The chain's CDR3 is CASSLGVGSETQYF. CDR3 sequence (DNA): TGTGCCAGCAGTTTAGGAGTTGGTTCCGAGACCCAGTACTTC.

The rearrangement links TRBV20-1 to TRBJ2-3, with 15 bases fitting TRBD2. The trim removed 5 bases at V and 0 bases at J, leaving 3 bases unmatched. CDR3 size: 16 residues. Germline V lookup: CDR1 DFQATT, CDR2 SNEGSKA (reference sequence). The CDR3 reads CSALGLAGGSTDTQYF. CDR3 coding DNA: TGCAGTGCTTTGGGACTAGCGGGGGGCAGCACAGATACGCAGTATTTT.

The table lists this clonotype with many counts. The CDR3 nucleotides read TGTGCTAGTGCCCGGACAGGGCTGAACACTGAAGCTTTCTTT. It is translated as CASARTGLNTEAFF. This chain uses TRBV12-5 with TRBJ1-1; 8 bases match TRBD1. V dropped 7 bases and J dropped 0; count of bases not matched to a gene: 4. The CDR3 runs 14 residues. CDR1 is LGHNT, CDR2 FRNRAP, per germline.

This clonotype has at least ten counts. This chain uses TRBV6-5 with TRBJ2-2; TRBD2 matches 11 bases. With 6 bases clipped from V and 3 bases from J, the junction kept 6 bases outside the gene matches. Germline CDR1 MNHEY, CDR2 SVGAGI. The CDR3 totals 16 residues. This chain's CDR3 is CASRVSGRAYTGELFF. CDR3 coding DNA: TGTGCCAGCAGAGTTAGCGGGAGGGCGTACACCGGGGAGCTGTTTTTT.

Turning to this clonotype: A read error may explain this, as a much larger clone is one base away. This chain joins TRBV7-9 and TRBJ1-2; TRBD1 might be the D (5 bases). CDR3 length: 14 amino acids. CDR1 SEHNR and CDR2 FQNEAQ come from the germline V gene (reference sequence). Trimming pared 5 bases from V and 9 bases from J, leaving 19 bases between. The DNA for the CDR3 is TGTGCCAGCAGCCCAGGGTTTGCCCAGGATTGCTACACCTTC. Protein product: CASSPGFAQDCYTF.

This clonotype was picked up many times. The chain is built from TRBV3-1 and TRBJ1-2; D is uncertain. This CDR3 is built from 14 residues. Deletions cut 6 bases from V and 3 bases from J, with 14 bases between. Germline-derived CDR1 and CDR2 are LGHDT and YNNKEL (reference sequence). The CDR3 DNA reads as TGTGCCAGCAGGACCCCCGGGGTCGACTATGGCTACACCTTC. Translated: CASRTPGVDYGYTF.

This clonotype appeared many times. This chain uses TRBV12-3 or TRBV12-4 with TRBJ1-3; D ambiguous. The V gene lost 6 bases and the J gene lost 4 bases, with 7 bases spanning the gap. The CDR3 covers 12 residues. CDR3 residues: CASSEGGNTIYF. DNA for the CDR3: TGTGCCAGCAGCGAAGGGGGAAACACCATATATTTT.

This clonotype was seen at least ten times. The J gene is TRBJ1-2, the V gene TRBV6-2 or TRBV6-3; 9 bases line up with TRBD1. CDR3 length equals 13 residues. The J segment lost 8 bases and the V segment lost 6 bases, leaving 7 bases of the junction unmatched. In germline, CDR1 is MNHEY, CDR2 SVGEGT. CDR3 protein: CASRSTGGGGYTF. For the CDR3, the DNA is TGTGCCAGCAGATCGACAGGGGGGGGAGGCTACACCTTC.

A few counts support this clonotype. This chain links TRBV7-2 with TRBJ2-7, with 8 bases identical to TRBD2. The length of the CDR3 is 15 residues. Germline-derived CDR1 and CDR2 are SGHTA and FQGNSA. Losses at the gene ends were 3 bases for V and 4 bases for J; bases not matched to a gene: 8. CDR3 region: CASSFRAGDWYEQYF. The DNA for the CDR3 is TGTGCCAGCAGCTTCCGAGCGGGAGATTGGTACGAGCAGTACTTC.

The table lists this clonotype with many counts. The chain combines TRBV11-3 with TRBJ2-7; 8 bases map to TRBD1. V lost 2 bases and J lost 3; bases outside the gene matches: 9. The CDR3 length is 16 residues. Germline V lookup: CDR1 SGHNT, CDR2 YENEEA. The CDR3 DNA reads as TGTGCCAGCAGCTTACGTGGACAGGGAAGTAGCTACGAGCAGTACTTC. Translation gives CASSLRGQGSSYEQYF.

This clonotype occurred many times. The chain recombines TRBV5-1 with TRBJ2-4; 9 nucleotides align to TRBD1. This CDR3 spans 13 amino acids. The trim removed 0 bases at V and 15 bases at J, leaving 7 bases unmatched. Germline CDR1 SGHRS, CDR2 YFSETQ. The CDR3: CASSLGTGEPLYF. The CDR3 nucleotides read TGCGCCAGCAGCTTGGGGACAGGGGAACCCTTGTACTTC.

This clonotype was seen at least ten times. The chain combines TRBV20-1 with TRBJ2-5; the D is unclear. Trimming cost V 3 bases and J 7 bases, with 15 bases left between them. The CDR3 is 13 amino acids. CDR1 and CDR2 from the germline V gene are DFQATT and SNEGSKA (reference sequence). CDR3 in amino acids: CSASNSDLRTQYF. DNA of the CDR3: TGCAGTGCTAGTAACAGCGACTTAAGGACCCAGTACTTC.

This clonotype was seen at least ten times. The chain joins TRBV12-5 to TRBJ1-1; no clear D gene. CDR3 length: 16 residues. Germline V gene lookup returns CDR1 LGHNT and CDR2 FRNRAP. Trimming took off 0 bases at V and 4 bases at J, with 15 bases between the two ends. The CDR3 reads CASGLVTGRAGTEAFF. The CDR3 DNA follows: TGTGCTAGTGGTTTGGTAACTGGGCGGGCGGGCACTGAAGCTTTCTTT.

DNA for the CDR3: TGTGCCAGCAGTTTCCTGGACAGGGGCAGGGAGACCCAGTACTTC. Translating gives CASSFLDRGRETQYF. The rearrangement joins TRBV30 to TRBJ2-5, with 9 bases that match TRBD1. This CDR3 comprises 15 residues. Germline V CDR1 and CDR2: GTSNPN, SVGIG (reference sequence). The J segment lost 5 bases and the V segment lost 8 bases, leaving 15 bases of the junction unmatched.